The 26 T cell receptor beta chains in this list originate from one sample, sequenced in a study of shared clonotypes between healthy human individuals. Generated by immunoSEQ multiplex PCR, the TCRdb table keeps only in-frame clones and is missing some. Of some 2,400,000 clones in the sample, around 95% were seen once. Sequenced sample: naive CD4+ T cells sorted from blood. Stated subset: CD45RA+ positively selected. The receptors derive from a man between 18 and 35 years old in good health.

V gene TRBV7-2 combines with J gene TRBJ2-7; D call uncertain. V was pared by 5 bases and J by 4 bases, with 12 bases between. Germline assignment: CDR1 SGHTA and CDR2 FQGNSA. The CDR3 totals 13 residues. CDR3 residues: CASSPRVGYEQYF. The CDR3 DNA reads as TGTGCCAGCAGCCCCCGCGTGGGGTACGAGCAGTACTTC.

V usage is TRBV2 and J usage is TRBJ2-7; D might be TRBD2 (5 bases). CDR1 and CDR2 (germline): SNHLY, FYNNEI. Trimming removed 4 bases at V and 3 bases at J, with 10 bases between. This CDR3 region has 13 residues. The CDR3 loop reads CASSVEGFYEQYF. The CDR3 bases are TGTGCCAGCAGTGTAGAGGGTTTCTACGAGCAGTACTTC.

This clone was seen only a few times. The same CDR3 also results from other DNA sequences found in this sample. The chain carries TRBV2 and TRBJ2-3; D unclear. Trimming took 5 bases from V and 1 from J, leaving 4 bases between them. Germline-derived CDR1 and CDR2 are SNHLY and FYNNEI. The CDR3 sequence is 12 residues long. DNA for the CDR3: TGTGCCAGCAGTCCGGGCACAGATACGCAGTATTTT. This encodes CASSPGTDTQYF.

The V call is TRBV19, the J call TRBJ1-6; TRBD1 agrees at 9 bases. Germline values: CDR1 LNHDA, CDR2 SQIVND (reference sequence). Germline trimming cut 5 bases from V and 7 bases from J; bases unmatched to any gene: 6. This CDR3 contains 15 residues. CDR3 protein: CASSSGQGTNSPLHF. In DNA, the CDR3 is TGTGCCAGTAGTTCCGGACAGGGGACCAATTCACCCCTCCACTTT.

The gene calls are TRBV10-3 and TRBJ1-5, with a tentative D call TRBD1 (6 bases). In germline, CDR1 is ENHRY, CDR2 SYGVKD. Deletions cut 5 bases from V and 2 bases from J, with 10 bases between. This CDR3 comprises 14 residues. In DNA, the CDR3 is TGTGCCATCAGTATGGGGGCGGGCAATCAGCCCCAGCATTTT. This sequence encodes CAISMGAGNQPQHF.

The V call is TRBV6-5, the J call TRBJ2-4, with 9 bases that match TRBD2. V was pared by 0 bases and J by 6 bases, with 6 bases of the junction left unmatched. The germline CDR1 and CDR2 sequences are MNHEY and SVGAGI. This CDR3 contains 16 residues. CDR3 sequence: CASSYSGGRAGNIQYF. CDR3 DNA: TGTGCCAGCAGTTACTCGGGCGGGAGGGCTGGAAACATTCAGTACTTC.

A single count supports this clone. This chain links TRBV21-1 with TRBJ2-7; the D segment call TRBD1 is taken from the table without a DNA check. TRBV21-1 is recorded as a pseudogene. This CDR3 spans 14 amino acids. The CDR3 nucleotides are TGTGCCAGCAGCAAAGATGGCAGGGACTACGAGCAGTACTTC. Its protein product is CASSKDGRDYEQYF.

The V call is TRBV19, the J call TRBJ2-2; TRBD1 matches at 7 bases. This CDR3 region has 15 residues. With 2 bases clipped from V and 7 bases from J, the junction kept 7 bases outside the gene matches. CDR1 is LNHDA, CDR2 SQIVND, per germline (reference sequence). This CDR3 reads CASSILTDRVGELFF. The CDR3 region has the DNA TGTGCCAGTAGTATATTGACAGACAGGGTCGGGGAGCTGTTTTTT.

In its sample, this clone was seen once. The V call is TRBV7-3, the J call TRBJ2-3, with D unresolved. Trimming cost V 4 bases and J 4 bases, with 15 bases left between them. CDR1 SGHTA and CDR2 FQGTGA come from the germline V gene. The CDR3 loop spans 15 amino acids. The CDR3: CASSSYGSGADTQYF. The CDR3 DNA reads TGTGCCAGCAGCTCCTATGGTAGTGGAGCAGATACGCAGTATTTT. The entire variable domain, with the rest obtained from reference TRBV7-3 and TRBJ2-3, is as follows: GAGVSQTPSNKVTEKGKYVELRCDPISGHTALYWYRQSLGQGPEFLIYFQGTGAADDSGLPNDRFFAVRPEGSVSTLKIQRTERGDSAVYLCASSSYGSGADTQYFGPGTRLTVL.

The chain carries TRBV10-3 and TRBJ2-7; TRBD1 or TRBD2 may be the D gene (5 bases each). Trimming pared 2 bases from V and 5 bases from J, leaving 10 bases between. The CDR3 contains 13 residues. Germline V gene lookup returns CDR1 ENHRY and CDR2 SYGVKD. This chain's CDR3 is CAISERDVNEQYF. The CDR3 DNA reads TGTGCCATCAGTGAGAGGGACGTTAACGAGCAGTACTTC.

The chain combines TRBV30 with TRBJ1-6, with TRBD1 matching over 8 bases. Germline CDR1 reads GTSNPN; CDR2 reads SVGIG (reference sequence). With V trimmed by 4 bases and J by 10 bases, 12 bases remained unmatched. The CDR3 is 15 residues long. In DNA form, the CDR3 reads TGTGCCTGGACATCTTCGATGGCAGGGGGCTCACCCCTCCACTTT. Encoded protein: CAWTSSMAGGSPLHF.

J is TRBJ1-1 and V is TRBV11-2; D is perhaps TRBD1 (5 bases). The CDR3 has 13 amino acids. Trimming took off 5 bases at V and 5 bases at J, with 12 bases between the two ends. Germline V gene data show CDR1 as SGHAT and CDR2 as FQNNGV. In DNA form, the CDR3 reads TGTGCCAGCAGCCCCGGGACGATGACTGAAGCTTTCTTT. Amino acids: CASSPGTMTEAFF.

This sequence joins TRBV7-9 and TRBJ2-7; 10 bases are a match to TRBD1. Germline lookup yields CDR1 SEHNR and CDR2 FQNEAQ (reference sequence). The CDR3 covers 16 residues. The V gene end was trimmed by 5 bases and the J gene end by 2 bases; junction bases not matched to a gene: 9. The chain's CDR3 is CASSPQGGQGTYEQYF. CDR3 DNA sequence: TGTGCCAGCAGCCCCCAAGGGGGACAGGGGACCTACGAGCAGTACTTC.

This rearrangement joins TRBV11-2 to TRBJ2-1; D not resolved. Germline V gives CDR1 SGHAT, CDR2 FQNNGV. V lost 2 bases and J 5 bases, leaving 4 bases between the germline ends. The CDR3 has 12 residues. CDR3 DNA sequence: TGTGCCAGCAGCTTAATCCACAATGAGCAGTTCTTC. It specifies CASSLIHNEQFF.

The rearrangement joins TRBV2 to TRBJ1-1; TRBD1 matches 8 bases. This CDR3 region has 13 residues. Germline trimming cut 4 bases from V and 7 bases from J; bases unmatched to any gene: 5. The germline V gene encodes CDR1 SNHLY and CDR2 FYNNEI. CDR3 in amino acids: CASSVNRGDEAFF. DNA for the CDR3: TGTGCCAGCAGTGTTAACAGGGGGGATGAAGCTTTCTTT.

CDR3 coding DNA: TGTGCCAGCAGCGTAGCCAGGGAACCCTACAATGAGCAGTTCTTC. Translating it yields CASSVAREPYNEQFF. This chain connects TRBV9 to TRBJ2-1, with D perhaps TRBD1 (5 bases). This CDR3 region has 15 residues. Germline CDR1 and CDR2: SGDLS and YYNGEE. V dropped 0 bases and J dropped 2 bases, with 9 bases sitting between them.

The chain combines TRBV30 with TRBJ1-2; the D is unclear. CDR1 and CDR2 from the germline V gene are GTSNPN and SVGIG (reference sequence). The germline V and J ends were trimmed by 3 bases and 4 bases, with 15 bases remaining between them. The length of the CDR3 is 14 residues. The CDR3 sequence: CAWSLSFGPYGYTF. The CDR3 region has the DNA TGTGCCTGGAGCCTATCATTCGGACCCTATGGCTACACCTTC. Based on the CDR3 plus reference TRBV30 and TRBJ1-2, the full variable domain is SQTIHQWPATLVQPVGSPLSLECTVEGTSNPNLYWYRQAAGRGLQLLFYSVGIGQISSEVPQNLSASRPQDRQFILSSKKLLLSDSGFYLCAWSLSFGPYGYTFGSGTRLTVV.

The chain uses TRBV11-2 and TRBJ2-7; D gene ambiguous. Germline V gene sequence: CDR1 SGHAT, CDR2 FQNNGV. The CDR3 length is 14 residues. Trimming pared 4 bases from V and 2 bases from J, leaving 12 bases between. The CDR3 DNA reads TGTGCCAGCAGCTCGAACCCTGGGCCCTACGAGCAGTACTTC. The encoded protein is CASSSNPGPYEQYF.

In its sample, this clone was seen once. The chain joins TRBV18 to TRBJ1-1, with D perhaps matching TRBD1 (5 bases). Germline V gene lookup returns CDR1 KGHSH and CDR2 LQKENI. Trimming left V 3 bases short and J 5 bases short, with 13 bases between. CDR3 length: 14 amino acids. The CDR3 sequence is CASSPSPKGTEAFF. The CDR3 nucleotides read TGTGCCAGCTCACCTTCTCCTAAGGGGACTGAAGCTTTCTTT.

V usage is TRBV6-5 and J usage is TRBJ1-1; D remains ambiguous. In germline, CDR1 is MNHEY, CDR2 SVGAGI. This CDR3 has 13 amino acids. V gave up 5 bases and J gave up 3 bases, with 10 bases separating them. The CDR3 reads CASSPRSDTEAFF. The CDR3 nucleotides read TGTGCCAGCAGTCCTCGGTCAGACACTGAAGCTTTCTTT.

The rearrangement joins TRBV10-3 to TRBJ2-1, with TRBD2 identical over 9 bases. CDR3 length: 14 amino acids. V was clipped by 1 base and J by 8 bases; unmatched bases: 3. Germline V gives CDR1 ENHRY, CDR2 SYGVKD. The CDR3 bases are TGTGCCATCAGTGAGTTAGCGGGAGACGATGAGCAGTTCTTC. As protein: CAISELAGDDEQFF.

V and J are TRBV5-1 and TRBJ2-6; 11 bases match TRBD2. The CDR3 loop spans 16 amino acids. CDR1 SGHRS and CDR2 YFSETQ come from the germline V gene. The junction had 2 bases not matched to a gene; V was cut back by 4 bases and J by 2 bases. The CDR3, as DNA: TGCGCCAGCAGCGCTAGCGGGGGGACTGGGGCCAACGTCCTGACTTTC. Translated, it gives CASSASGGTGANVLTF.

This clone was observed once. The DNA for the CDR3 is TGTGCCAGCTCACCCAGGGGAGGACAGGGGAACTACGAGCAGTACTTC. Encoded protein: CASSPRGGQGNYEQYF. The chain carries TRBV18 and TRBJ2-7, with 9 bases lining up with TRBD1. J lost 3 bases, V lost 3 bases, and 9 bases had no gene match. Germline values: CDR1 KGHSH, CDR2 LQKENI. The CDR3 length is 16 residues. Looking up the rest from reference TRBV18 and TRBJ2-7 gives the full variable domain: NAGVMQNPRHLVRRRGQEARLRCSPMKGHSHVYWYRQLPEEGLKFMVYLQKENIIDESGMPKERFSAEFPKEGPSILRIQQVVRGDSAAYFCASSPRGGQGNYEQYFGPGTRLTVT.

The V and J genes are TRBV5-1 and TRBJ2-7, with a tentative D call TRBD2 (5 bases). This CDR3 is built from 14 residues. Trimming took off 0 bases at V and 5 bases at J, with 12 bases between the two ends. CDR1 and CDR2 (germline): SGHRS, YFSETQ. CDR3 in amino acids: CASSLDPTTNEQYF. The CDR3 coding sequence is TGCGCCAGCAGCTTGGATCCGACTACCAACGAGCAGTACTTC.

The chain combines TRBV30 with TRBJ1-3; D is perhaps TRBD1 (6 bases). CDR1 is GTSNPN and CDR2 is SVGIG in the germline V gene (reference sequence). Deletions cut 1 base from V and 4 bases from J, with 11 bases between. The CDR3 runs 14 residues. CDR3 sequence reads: CAWSGRTEGNTIYF. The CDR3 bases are TGTGCCTGGAGTGGCCGGACAGAGGGAAACACCATATATTTT. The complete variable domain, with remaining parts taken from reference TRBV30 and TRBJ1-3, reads SQTIHQWPATLVQPVGSPLSLECTVEGTSNPNLYWYRQAAGRGLQLLFYSVGIGQISSEVPQNLSASRPQDRQFILSSKKLLLSDSGFYLCAWSGRTEGNTIYFGEGSWLTVV.

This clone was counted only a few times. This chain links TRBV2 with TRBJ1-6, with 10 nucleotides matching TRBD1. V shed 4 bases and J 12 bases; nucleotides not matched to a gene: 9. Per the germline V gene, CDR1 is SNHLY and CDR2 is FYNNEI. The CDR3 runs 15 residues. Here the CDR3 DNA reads TGTGCCAGCAGTGCATCAGGGACAGGGGCGATACCCCTCCACTTT. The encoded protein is CASSASGTGAIPLHF.